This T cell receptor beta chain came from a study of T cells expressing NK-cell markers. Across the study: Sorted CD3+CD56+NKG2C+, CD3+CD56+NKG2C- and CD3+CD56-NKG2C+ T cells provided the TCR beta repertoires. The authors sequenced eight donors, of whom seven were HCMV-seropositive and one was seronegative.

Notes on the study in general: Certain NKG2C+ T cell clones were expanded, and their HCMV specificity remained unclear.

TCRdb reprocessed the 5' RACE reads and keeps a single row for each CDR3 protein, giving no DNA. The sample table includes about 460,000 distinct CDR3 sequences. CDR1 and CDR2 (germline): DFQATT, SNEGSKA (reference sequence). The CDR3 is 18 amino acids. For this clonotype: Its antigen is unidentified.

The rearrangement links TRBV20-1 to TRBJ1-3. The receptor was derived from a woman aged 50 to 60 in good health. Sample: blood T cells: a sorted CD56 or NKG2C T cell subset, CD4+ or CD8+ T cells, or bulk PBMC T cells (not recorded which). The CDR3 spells CSAREKGHTGFSGNTIYF.